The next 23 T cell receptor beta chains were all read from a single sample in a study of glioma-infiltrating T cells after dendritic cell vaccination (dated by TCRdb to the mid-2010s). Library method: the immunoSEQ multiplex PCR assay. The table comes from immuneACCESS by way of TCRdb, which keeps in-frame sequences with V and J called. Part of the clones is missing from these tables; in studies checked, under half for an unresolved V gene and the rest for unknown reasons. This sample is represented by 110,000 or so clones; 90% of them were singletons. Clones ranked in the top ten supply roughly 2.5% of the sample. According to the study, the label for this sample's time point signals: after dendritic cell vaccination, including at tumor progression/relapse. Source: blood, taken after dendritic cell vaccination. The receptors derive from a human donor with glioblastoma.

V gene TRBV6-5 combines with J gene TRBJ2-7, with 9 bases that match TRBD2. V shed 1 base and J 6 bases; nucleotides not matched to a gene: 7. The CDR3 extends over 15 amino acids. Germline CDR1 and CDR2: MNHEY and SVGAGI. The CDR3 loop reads CASSYLTSGDGEQYF. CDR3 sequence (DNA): TGTGCCAGCAGTTACTTGACTAGCGGCGACGGCGAGCAGTACTTC.

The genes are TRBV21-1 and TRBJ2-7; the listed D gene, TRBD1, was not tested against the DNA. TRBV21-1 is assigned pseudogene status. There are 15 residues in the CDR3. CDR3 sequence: CASSKDNRGLGEQYF. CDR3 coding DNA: TGTGCCAGCAGCAAAGATAACAGGGGGCTTGGCGAGCAGTACTTC.

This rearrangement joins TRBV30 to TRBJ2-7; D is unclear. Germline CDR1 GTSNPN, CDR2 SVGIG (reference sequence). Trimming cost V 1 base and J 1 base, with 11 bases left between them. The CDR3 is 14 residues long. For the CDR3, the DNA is TGTGCCTGGAGTGCAGGTAGTTATTCCTACGAGCAGTACTTC. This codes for CAWSAGSYSYEQYF.

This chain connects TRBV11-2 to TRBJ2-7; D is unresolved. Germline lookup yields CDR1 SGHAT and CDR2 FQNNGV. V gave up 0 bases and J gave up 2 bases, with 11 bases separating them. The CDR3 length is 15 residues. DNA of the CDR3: TGTGCCAGCAGCTTAGATCTGGAACGGGCCTACGAGCAGTACTTC. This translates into CASSLDLERAYEQYF.

The CDR3 region is CASSEGLRYEQYF. DNA of the CDR3: TGTGCCAGCAGCGAGGGACTCCGCTACGAGCAGTACTTC. The rearrangement links TRBV2 to TRBJ2-7, with D maybe TRBD2 (6 bases). Trimming removed 6 bases at V and 3 bases at J, with 12 bases between. The germline V gene encodes CDR1 SNHLY and CDR2 FYNNEI. This CDR3 comprises 13 residues.

DNA for the CDR3: TGTGCCAGCAGCCGGGACAGGGGAATGAACACTGAAGCTTTCTTT. This gives the protein CASSRDRGMNTEAFF. This chain joins TRBV11-2 and TRBJ1-1, with TRBD1 identical over 10 bases. This CDR3 comprises 15 residues. With V trimmed by 5 bases and J by 0 bases, 3 bases remained unmatched. Germline CDR1 reads SGHAT; CDR2 reads FQNNGV.

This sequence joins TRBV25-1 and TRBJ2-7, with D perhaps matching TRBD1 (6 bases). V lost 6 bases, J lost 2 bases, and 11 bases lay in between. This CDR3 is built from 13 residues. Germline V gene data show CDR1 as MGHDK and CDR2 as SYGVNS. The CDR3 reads CASSRTAAYEQYF. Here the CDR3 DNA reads TGTGCCAGCAGCCGGACAGCCGCCTACGAGCAGTACTTC.

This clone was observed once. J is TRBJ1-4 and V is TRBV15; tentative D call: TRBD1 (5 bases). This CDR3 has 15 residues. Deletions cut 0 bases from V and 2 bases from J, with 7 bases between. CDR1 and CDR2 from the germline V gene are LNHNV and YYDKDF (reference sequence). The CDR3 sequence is CATSRDRGTNEKLFF. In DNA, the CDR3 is TGTGCCACCAGCAGAGATCGGGGGACTAATGAAAAACTGTTTTTT.

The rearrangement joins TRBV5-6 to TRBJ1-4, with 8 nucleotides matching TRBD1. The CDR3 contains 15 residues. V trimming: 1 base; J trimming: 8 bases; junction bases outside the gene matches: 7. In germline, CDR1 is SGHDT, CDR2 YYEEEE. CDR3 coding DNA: TGTGCCAGCAGCTTGTTTTCAGGGGGCATAGAAAAACTGTTTTTT. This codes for CASSLFSGGIEKLFF.

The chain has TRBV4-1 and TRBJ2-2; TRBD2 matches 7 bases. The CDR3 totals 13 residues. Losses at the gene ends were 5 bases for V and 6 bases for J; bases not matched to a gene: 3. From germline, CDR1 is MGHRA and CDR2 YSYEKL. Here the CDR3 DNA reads TGCGCCAGCAGCACAGGACTAGCCGGGGAGCTGTTTTTT. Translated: CASSTGLAGELFF.

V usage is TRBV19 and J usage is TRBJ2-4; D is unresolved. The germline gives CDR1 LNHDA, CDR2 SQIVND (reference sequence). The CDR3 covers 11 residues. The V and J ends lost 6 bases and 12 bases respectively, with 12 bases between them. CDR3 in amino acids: CASSYSFTQYF. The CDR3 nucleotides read TGTGCCAGTAGCTACAGCTTTACTCAGTACTTC.

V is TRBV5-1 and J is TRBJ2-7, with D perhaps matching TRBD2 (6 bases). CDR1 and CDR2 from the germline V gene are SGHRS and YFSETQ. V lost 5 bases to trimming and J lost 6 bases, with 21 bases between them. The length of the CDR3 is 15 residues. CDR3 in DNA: TGCGCCAGCAGGAACCTGGCGGGACCCGTACGCGAGCAGTACTTC. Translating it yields CASRNLAGPVREQYF.

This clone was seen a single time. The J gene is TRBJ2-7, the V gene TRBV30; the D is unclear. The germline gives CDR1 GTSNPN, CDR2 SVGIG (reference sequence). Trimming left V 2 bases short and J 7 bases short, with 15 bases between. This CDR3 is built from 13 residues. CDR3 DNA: TGTGCCTGGAGTAACAGTTCCCCGTGGGAGCAGTACTTC. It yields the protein CAWSNSSPWEQYF.

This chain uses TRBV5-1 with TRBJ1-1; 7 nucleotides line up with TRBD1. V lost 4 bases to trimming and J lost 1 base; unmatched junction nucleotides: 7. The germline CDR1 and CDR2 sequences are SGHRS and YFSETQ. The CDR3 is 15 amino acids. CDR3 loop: CASSPTGIANTEAFF. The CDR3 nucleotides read TGCGCCAGCAGCCCGACAGGGATAGCGAACACTGAAGCTTTCTTT.

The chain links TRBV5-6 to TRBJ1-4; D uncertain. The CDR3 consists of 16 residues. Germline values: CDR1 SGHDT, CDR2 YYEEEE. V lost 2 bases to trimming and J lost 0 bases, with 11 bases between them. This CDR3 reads CASSFRGAATNEKLFF. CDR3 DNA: TGTGCCAGCAGCTTCAGAGGCGCTGCAACTAATGAAAAACTGTTTTTT.

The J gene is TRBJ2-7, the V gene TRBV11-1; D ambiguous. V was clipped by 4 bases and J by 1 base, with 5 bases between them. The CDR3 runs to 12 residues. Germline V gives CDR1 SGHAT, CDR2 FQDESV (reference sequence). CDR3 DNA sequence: TGTGCCAGCAGCTCGAGTTCCTACGAGCAGTACTTC. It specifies CASSSSSYEQYF.

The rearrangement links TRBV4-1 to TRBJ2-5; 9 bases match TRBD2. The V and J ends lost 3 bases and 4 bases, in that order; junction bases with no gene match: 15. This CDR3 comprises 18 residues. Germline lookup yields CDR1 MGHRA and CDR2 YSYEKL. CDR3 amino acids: CASSHPEGWAAGGETQYF. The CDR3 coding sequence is TGCGCCAGCAGCCACCCCGAGGGATGGGCAGCGGGGGGAGAGACCCAGTACTTC.

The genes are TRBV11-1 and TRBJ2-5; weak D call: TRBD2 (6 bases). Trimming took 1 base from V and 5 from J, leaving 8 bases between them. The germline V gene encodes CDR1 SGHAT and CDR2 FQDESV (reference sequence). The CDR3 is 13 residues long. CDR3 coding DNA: TGTGCCAGCAGCTTAGTTCGGGGGGAGACCCAGTACTTC. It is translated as CASSLVRGETQYF. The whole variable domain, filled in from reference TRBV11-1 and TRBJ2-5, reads EAEVAQSPRYKITEKSQAVAFWCDPISGHATLYWYRQILGQGPELLVQFQDESVVDDSQLPKDRFSAERLKGVDSTLKIQPAELGDSAMYLCASSLVRGETQYFGPGTRLLVL.

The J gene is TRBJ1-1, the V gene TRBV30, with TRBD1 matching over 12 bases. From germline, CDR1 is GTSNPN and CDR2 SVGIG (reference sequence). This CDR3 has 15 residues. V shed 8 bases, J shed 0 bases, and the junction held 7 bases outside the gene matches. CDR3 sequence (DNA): TGTGCCGCCACCGGGACAGGGGGCTTGAACACTGAAGCTTTCTTT. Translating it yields CAATGTGGLNTEAFF.

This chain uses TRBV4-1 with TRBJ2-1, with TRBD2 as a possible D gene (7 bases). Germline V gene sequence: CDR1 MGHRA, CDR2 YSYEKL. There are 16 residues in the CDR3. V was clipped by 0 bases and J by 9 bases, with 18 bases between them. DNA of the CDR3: TGCGCCAGCAGCCAAGATATCGCGGGGGCTTTGAGTGAGCAGTTCTTC. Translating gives CASSQDIAGALSEQFF.

CDR3 residues: CASSLTGTSTEAFF. In DNA, the CDR3 is TGTGCCAGCAGCTTGACAGGGACCTCCACTGAAGCTTTCTTT. The chain carries TRBV5-4 and TRBJ1-1; possibly TRBD1 for D (6 bases). The length of the CDR3 is 14 residues. Between the trimmed V and J ends, which lost 1 base and 4 bases, there was a span of 11 bases. Germline V CDR1 and CDR2: SGHNT, YYREEE (reference sequence).

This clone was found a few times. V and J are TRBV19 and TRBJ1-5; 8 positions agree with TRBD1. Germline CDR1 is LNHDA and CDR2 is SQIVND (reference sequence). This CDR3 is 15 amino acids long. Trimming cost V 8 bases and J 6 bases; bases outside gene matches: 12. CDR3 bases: TGTGCCAGTCAGAGGGACAGGCTGCAGGGTCAGCCCCAGCATTTT. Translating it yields CASQRDRLQGQPQHF.

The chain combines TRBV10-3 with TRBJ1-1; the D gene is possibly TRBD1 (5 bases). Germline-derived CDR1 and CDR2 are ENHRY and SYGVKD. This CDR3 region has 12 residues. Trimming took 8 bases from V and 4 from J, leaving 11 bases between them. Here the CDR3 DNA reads TGTGCCATCGCGCCGGGGGGCACTGAAGCTTTCTTT. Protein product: CAIAPGGTEAFF.